What follows is one T cell receptor beta chain and its context. Its antigen is not known. These data belong to a study of T cell responses to AZD1222 COVID-19 vaccine. Study-wide findings and caveats: Spike was spanned by vaccine-associated CD4 TCRs, which were dominant at 160-218 and 743-854.

Produced via immunoSEQ multiplex PCR; TCRdb's table is partial and in-frame only. The data contain fewer than 120,000 clones, 94% of them seen just once; the ten biggest clones take up 2.5% to 3%. This material consisted of peripheral blood, taken 28 days after the second AZD1222 dose. The clonotype comes from an adult who received the AZD1222 COVID-19 vaccine.

The CDR3 nucleotides read TGTGCCAGCAGTCCGAGATCGGGACAGGGGACTGGAACTGAAGCTTTCTTT. Translating it yields CASSPRSGQGTGTEAFF. The gene calls are TRBV2 and TRBJ1-1; 10 bases agree with TRBD1. The V gene end was trimmed by 5 bases and the J gene end by 5 bases; junction bases not matched to a gene: 14. This CDR3 is built from 17 residues. In germline, CDR1 is SNHLY, CDR2 FYNNEI.